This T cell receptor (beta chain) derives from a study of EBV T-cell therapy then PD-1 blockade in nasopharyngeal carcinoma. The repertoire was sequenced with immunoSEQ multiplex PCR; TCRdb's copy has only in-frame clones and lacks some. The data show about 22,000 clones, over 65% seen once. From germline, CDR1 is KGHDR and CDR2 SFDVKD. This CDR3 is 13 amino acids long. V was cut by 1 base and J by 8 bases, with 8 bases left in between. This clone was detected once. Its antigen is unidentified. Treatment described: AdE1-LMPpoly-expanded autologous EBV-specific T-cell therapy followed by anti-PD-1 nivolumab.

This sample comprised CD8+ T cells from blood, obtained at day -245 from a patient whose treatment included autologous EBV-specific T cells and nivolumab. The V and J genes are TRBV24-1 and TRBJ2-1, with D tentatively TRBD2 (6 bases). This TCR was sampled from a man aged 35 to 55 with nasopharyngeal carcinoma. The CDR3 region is CATSDLGEDEQFF. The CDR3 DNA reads TGTGCCACCAGTGATTTAGGGGAGGATGAGCAGTTCTTC.